The rows below give T cell receptor beta chains drawn from one sample of a study of cytomegalovirus exposure and HLA in healthy donors. Profiling relied on immunoSEQ multiplex PCR, and the TCRdb table lists in-frame clones only, not all of them. The sample has under 150,000 clones; approximately 77% are singletons. Sequenced: PBMCs. The source of these receptors is a man younger than 35 in good health and CMV-seronegative. CDR3s include the opening cysteine and the closing phenylalanine or tryptophan. The D gene is left open where the match is weak. Size is stated for part of the rows, as once, few or many counts, or as a class when the clone is expanded.

V gene: TRBV2; J gene: TRBJ2-1; D gene: NA; clone size: NA; CDR3 DNA: TGTGCCAGCAGTGAAGCGCTCGACACAGGCGATGAGCAGTTCTTC; CDR3 protein: CASSEALDTGDEQFF
V gene: TRBV7-3; J gene: TRBJ1-1; D gene: TRBD1; clone size: NA; CDR3 DNA: TGTGCCAGCAGCTTAAAACCGACAGGGGACATGAACACTGAAGCTTTCTTT; CDR3 protein: CASSLKPTGDMNTEAFF
V gene: TRBV6-1; J gene: TRBJ2-7; D gene: TRBD1; clone size: NA; CDR3 DNA: TGTGCCAGCAGTGACCCCCGGGACAGGGGCTACGAGCAGTACTTC; CDR3 protein: CASSDPRDRGYEQYF
V gene: TRBV27; J gene: TRBJ1-2; D gene: TRBD1; clone size: once; CDR3 DNA: TGTGCCAGCAGTCCCGGGACAGGGTCTAACTATGGCTACACCTTC; CDR3 protein: CASSPGTGSNYGYTF
V gene: TRBV11-3; J gene: TRBJ2-1; D gene: TRBD2; clone size: once; CDR3 DNA: TGTGCCAGCAGCTCCCGCGGGGGGGATGTCAATGAGCAGTTCTTC; CDR3 protein: CASSSRGGDVNEQFF
V gene: TRBV5-1; J gene: TRBJ1-1; D gene: TRBD1; clone size: NA; CDR3 DNA: TGCGCCAGCAGCAGTGTACAGGGGGGGGACACTGAAGCTTTCTTT; CDR3 protein: CASSSVQGGDTEAFF
V gene: TRBV14; J gene: TRBJ1-3; D gene: NA; clone size: NA; CDR3 DNA: TGTGCCAGCAGCCTCGTCCCGGTATTCGCTGGAAACACCATATATTTT; CDR3 protein: CASSLVPVFAGNTIYF
V gene: TRBV6-6; J gene: TRBJ2-5; D gene: NA; clone size: NA; CDR3 DNA: TGTGCCAGCAGTTACCGGGGGCAAGAGACCCAGTACTTC; CDR3 protein: CASSYRGQETQYF
V gene: TRBV5-1; J gene: TRBJ1-6; D gene: NA; clone size: NA; CDR3 DNA: TGCGCCAGCAGCTTGGCGGGGAAATCACCCCTCCACTTT; CDR3 protein: CASSLAGKSPLHF
V gene: TRBV2; J gene: TRBJ2-4; D gene: NA; clone size: NA; CDR3 DNA: TGTGCCAGTAGAGTGCACGAAAACATTCAGTACTTC; CDR3 protein: CASRVHENIQYF
V gene: TRBV4-3; J gene: TRBJ1-1; D gene: TRBD1; clone size: NA; CDR3 DNA: TGCGCCAGCAGCCTCGGGACAGGATACACTGAAGCTTTCTTT; CDR3 protein: CASSLGTGYTEAFF
V gene: TRBV19; J gene: TRBJ1-1; D gene: NA; clone size: once; CDR3 DNA: TGTGCCAGTAGGGGTGGTTGGCGGTTGAACACTGAAGCTTTCTTT; CDR3 protein: CASRGGWRLNTEAFF
V gene: TRBV11-2; J gene: TRBJ1-1; D gene: TRBD1; clone size: few; CDR3 DNA: TGTGCCAGCAGCAGACAGGGATTCGGGGACACTGAAGCTTTCTTT; CDR3 protein: CASSRQGFGDTEAFF
V gene: TRBV28; J gene: TRBJ2-1; D gene: TRBD2; clone size: NA; CDR3 DNA: TGTGCCAGCAGTAGCGGGGGGGCCTACAATGAGCAGTTCTTC; CDR3 protein: CASSSGGAYNEQFF
V gene: TRBV5-1; J gene: TRBJ1-4; D gene: NA; clone size: NA; CDR3 DNA: TGCGCCAGCAGCTTGGTGGGGCTTTCTAATGAAAAACTGTTTTTT; CDR3 protein: CASSLVGLSNEKLFF
V gene: TRBV7-9; J gene: TRBJ1-5; D gene: NA; clone size: NA; CDR3 DNA: TGTGCCAGCAGCTTAGAGGGGGATCAGCCCCAGCATTTT; CDR3 protein: CASSLEGDQPQHF
V gene: TRBV19; J gene: TRBJ1-1; D gene: TRBD1; clone size: NA; CDR3 DNA: TGTGCCAGTAGTATAACAGGGGTTACGAACACTGAAGCTTTCTTT; CDR3 protein: CASSITGVTNTEAFF
V gene: TRBV5-1; J gene: TRBJ1-3; D gene: NA; clone size: NA; CDR3 DNA: TGCGCCAGCAGCCCGACAGTTAACTCTGGAAACACCATATATTTT; CDR3 protein: CASSPTVNSGNTIYF
V gene: TRBV4-2; J gene: TRBJ2-1; D gene: NA; clone size: NA; CDR3 DNA: TGTGCCAGCAGCCAAGATCTAGTGGGGGGGCAGTTCTTC; CDR3 protein: CASSQDLVGGQFF
V gene: TRBV29-1; J gene: TRBJ2-7; D gene: TRBD1; clone size: NA; CDR3 DNA: TGCAGCGTGAAGTGGGGACAGACCTACGAGCAGTACTTC; CDR3 protein: CSVKWGQTYEQYF
V gene: TRBV19; J gene: TRBJ1-1; D gene: TRBD1; clone size: NA; CDR3 DNA: TGTGCCAGTCTCCGGGACAGTTACACTGAAGCTTTCTTT; CDR3 protein: CASLRDSYTEAFF
V gene: TRBV11-3; J gene: TRBJ2-2; D gene: NA; clone size: NA; CDR3 DNA: TGTGCCAGCAGCTTCTCCGGAGTCACCGGGGAGCTGTTTTTT; CDR3 protein: CASSFSGVTGELFF
V gene: TRBV9; J gene: TRBJ2-1; D gene: NA; clone size: NA; CDR3 DNA: TGTGCCAGCAGCGTAGCGGGGGGGACAGTCCTCTACAATGAGCAGTTCTTC; CDR3 protein: CASSVAGGTVLYNEQFF
V gene: TRBV5-4; J gene: TRBJ1-3; D gene: NA; clone size: NA; CDR3 DNA: TGTGCCACCAAGCTCGGGGGAACCGGAAACACCATATATTTT; CDR3 protein: CATKLGGTGNTIYF
V gene: TRBV9; J gene: TRBJ2-1; D gene: TRBD2; clone size: NA; CDR3 DNA: TGTGCCAGCAGCCTCGGCGGGGGTATTTACAATGAGCAGTTCTTC; CDR3 protein: CASSLGGGIYNEQFF
V gene: TRBV7-2; J gene: TRBJ2-7; D gene: TRBD2; clone size: NA; CDR3 DNA: TGTGCCAGCAGCTTAAATAGCGGGGCAGGGGCCGAGCAGTACTTC; CDR3 protein: CASSLNSGAGAEQYF
V gene: TRBV7-2; J gene: TRBJ1-5; D gene: NA; clone size: NA; CDR3 DNA: TGTGCCAGCAGCCCTGGGGGGTTGGGGCCCCAGCATTTT; CDR3 protein: CASSPGGLGPQHF
V gene: TRBV5-1; J gene: TRBJ1-2; D gene: NA; clone size: NA; CDR3 DNA: TGCGCCAGCAGCTTGTGGGGGACACGCGAGGCCTATGGCTACACCTTC; CDR3 protein: CASSLWGTREAYGYTF
V gene: TRBV7-9; J gene: TRBJ1-1; D gene: NA; clone size: few; CDR3 DNA: TGTTCCAGCAGCTCTACCCTTTACCCACAGGGATCGAACACTGAAGCTTTCTTT; CDR3 protein: CSSSSTLYPQGSNTEAFF
V gene: TRBV4-1; J gene: TRBJ1-6; D gene: TRBD1; clone size: NA; CDR3 DNA: TGCGCCAGCAGCCAAGACAGGGACAGGGGGCAAGGTTCACCCCTCCACTTT; CDR3 protein: CASSQDRDRGQGSPLHF
V gene: TRBV6-5; J gene: TRBJ2-5; D gene: NA; clone size: NA; CDR3 DNA: TGTGCCAGCAGTTACTCGGTGCTTGCGGGGGAGACCCAGTACTTC; CDR3 protein: CASSYSVLAGETQYF
V gene: TRBV15; J gene: TRBJ1-6; D gene: TRBD1; clone size: NA; CDR3 DNA: TGTGCCACCACCTTAGACAGGGAAAGTTCACCCCTCCACTTT; CDR3 protein: CATTLDRESSPLHF
V gene: TRBV7-9; J gene: TRBJ1-2; D gene: TRBD1; clone size: NA; CDR3 DNA: TGTGCCAGCAGCCCGGGACAGACCCCTAACTATGGCTACACCTTC; CDR3 protein: CASSPGQTPNYGYTF
V gene: TRBV7-8; J gene: TRBJ1-2; D gene: TRBD1; clone size: once; CDR3 DNA: TGTGCCAGCAGCTGGGGGGGGACAGGGGGCTCCTATGGCTACACCTTC; CDR3 protein: CASSWGGTGGSYGYTF
V gene: TRBV10-1; J gene: TRBJ1-1; D gene: NA; clone size: NA; CDR3 DNA: TGCGCCAGCAGTGATTTAGGGGGGGCTAACGCTGAAGCTTTCTTT; CDR3 protein: CASSDLGGANAEAFF
V gene: TRBV15; J gene: TRBJ2-1; D gene: TRBD2; clone size: few; CDR3 DNA: TGTGCCACCAGCAAGGGACTAGCGGGGGGGTCGGGGAATGAGCAGTTCTTC; CDR3 protein: CATSKGLAGGSGNEQFF
V gene: TRBV5-1; J gene: TRBJ1-4; D gene: TRBD1; clone size: few; CDR3 DNA: TGCGCCAGCAGCCGGACAGGGGGCGATAATAATGAAAAACTGTTTTTT; CDR3 protein: CASSRTGGDNNEKLFF
V gene: TRBV29-1; J gene: TRBJ1-5; D gene: NA; clone size: NA; CDR3 DNA: TGCAGCGTGAGCAAGGGGGGCAATCAGCCCCAGCATTTT; CDR3 protein: CSVSKGGNQPQHF
V gene: TRBV15; J gene: TRBJ1-5; D gene: TRBD1; clone size: NA; CDR3 DNA: TGTGCCACCAGCAGAGGGGACAGATATCAGCCCCAGCATTTT; CDR3 protein: CATSRGDRYQPQHF
V gene: TRBV6-1; J gene: TRBJ1-1; D gene: TRBD1; clone size: NA; CDR3 DNA: TGTGCCAGCATGGGGACAGGGAAAAACACTGAAGCTTTCTTT; CDR3 protein: CASMGTGKNTEAFF
V gene: TRBV5-5; J gene: TRBJ1-1; D gene: TRBD1; clone size: NA; CDR3 DNA: TGTGCCAGCAGTCCTACGACAGGGGGAGACACTGAAGCTTTCTTT; CDR3 protein: CASSPTTGGDTEAFF
V gene: TRBV15; J gene: TRBJ2-1; D gene: TRBD2; clone size: NA; CDR3 DNA: TGTGCCACCAGCAGCAGTCTAGCGGGTTCCTACAATGAGCAGTTCTTC; CDR3 protein: CATSSSLAGSYNEQFF
V gene: TRBV2; J gene: TRBJ2-7; D gene: NA; clone size: few; CDR3 DNA: TGTGCCAGCAGTAATGACTTCTACGAGCAGTACTTC; CDR3 protein: CASSNDFYEQYF
V gene: TRBV9; J gene: TRBJ2-7; D gene: TRBD2; clone size: NA; CDR3 DNA: TGTGCCAGCAGCCCCGGACTAGCGGGACTCCTCTACGAGCAGTACTTC; CDR3 protein: CASSPGLAGLLYEQYF
V gene: TRBV18; J gene: TRBJ2-3; D gene: TRBD1; clone size: NA; CDR3 DNA: TGTGCCAGCTCAAGGACCTCCGGGACAGCCAGCACAGATACGCAGTATTTT; CDR3 protein: CASSRTSGTASTDTQYF
V gene: TRBV4-3; J gene: TRBJ1-1; D gene: NA; clone size: NA; CDR3 DNA: TGCGCCAGCAGCCAAGATGTCCGTTCCCTCAACACTGAAGCTTTCTTT; CDR3 protein: CASSQDVRSLNTEAFF